The table lists the clone carrying this T cell receptor (beta chain) with many counts. Its target is unknown. The donors, healthy Caucasians from Russia, were aged about 6 to 95. A sample-barcoded 5' primer and a J-beta primer mix were used in a second PCR of about 7 to 12 cycles. Each sample provided no less than 2.5 million CDR3-containing paired-end reads. TCRdb re-analysed the 5' RACE reads in MiXCR, keeping a single row per CDR3 protein. The sample shows about 760,000 distinct CDR3 sequences, approximately 60% of them seen only once. The record originates from a study of blood T cells in healthy people across ages. Germline lookup yields CDR1 MNHEY and CDR2 SVGEGT. The CDR3 loop spans 15 amino acids. Between the trimmed V and J ends, which lost 0 bases and 1 base, there was a span of 8 bases. Study-wide findings and caveats: The study found more naive CD4+ cells and higher diversity in long-lived than aged donors.

The clonotype was recovered from a man between 35 and 55 years old in good health. V usage is TRBV6-2 or TRBV6-3 and J usage is TRBJ2-3; D call uncertain. Sequences were obtained from blood. CDR3 sequence: CASSYSLRGTDTQYF. In DNA, the CDR3 is TGTGCCAGCAGTTACTCTCTTCGGGGCACAGATACGCAGTATTTT.